A single T cell receptor (beta chain) is shown here with its context. No antigen is known for it. Treatment denoted: oral pan-JAK inhibitor, 5-10 mg twice daily. The sample comes from a study of CD8+ T cells in alopecia areata. Findings and caveats of the study: Many expanded lesional clones stayed in scalp and blood while on tofacitinib.

RNA was extracted and reverse transcribed into cDNA as the sequencing template. TCRdb keeps only in-frame clones here, not all; method: immunoSEQ multiplex PCR. The sample consists of some 200,000 clones, about three fifths of them appearing once. Germline CDR1 SGHRS, CDR2 YFSETQ. The V end was cut by 4 bases, the J end by 3 bases, with 17 bases between. This CDR3 comprises 16 residues. This chain connects TRBV5-1 to TRBJ2-4; no reliable D call. This TCR was sampled from a human donor with alopecia areata. The sequences come from CD4+ T cells sorted from blood, collected at week 4, from a patient treated with tofacitinib. CDR3: CASSPQNGLGKNIQYF. DNA of the CDR3: TGCGCCAGCAGCCCCCAAAACGGTCTTGGCAAAAACATTCAGTACTTC.